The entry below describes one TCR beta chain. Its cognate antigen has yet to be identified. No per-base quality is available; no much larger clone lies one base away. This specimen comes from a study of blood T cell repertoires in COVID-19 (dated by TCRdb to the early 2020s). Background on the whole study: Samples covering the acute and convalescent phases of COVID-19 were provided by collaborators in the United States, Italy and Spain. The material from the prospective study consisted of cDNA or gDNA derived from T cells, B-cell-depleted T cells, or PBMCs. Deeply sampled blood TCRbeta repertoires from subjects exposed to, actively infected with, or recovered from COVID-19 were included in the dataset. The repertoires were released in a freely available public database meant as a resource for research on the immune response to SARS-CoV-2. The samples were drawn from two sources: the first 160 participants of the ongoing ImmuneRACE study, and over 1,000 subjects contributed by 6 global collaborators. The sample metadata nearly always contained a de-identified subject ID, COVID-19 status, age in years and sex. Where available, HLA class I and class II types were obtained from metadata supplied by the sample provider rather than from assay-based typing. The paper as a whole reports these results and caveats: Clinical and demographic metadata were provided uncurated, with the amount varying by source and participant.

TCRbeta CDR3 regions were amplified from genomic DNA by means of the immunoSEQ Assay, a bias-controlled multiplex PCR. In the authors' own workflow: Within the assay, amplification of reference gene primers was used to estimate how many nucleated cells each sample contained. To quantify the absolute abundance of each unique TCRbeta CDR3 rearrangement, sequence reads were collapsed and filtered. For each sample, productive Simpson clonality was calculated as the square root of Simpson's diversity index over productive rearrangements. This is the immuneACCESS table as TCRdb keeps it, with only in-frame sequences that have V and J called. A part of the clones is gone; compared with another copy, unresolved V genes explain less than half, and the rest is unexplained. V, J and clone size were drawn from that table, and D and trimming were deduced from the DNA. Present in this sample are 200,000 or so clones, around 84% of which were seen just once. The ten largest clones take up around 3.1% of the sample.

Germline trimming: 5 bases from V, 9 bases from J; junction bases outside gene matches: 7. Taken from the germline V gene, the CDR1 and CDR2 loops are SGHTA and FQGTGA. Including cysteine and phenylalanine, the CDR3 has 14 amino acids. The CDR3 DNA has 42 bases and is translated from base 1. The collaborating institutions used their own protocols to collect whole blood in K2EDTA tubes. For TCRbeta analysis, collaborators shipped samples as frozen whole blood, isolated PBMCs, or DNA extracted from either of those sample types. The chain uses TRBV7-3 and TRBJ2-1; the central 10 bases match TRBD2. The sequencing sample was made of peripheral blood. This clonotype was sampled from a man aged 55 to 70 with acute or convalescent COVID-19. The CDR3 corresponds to CASSTGTSVTEQFF. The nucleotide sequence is TGTGCCAGCAGCACCGGGACTAGCGTCACTGAGCAGTTCTTC.